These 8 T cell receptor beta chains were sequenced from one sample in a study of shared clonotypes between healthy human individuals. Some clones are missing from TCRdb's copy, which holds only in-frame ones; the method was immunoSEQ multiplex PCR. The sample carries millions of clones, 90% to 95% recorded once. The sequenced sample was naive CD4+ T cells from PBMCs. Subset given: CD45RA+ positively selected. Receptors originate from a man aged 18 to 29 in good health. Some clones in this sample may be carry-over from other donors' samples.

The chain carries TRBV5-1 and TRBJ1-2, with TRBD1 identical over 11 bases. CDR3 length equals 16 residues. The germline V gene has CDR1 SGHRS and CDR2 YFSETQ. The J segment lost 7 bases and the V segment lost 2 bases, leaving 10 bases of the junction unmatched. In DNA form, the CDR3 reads TGCGCCAGCAGCTTAGGCACTGGACAGGGGGCAGTTGGCTACACCTTC. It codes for CASSLGTGQGAVGYTF.

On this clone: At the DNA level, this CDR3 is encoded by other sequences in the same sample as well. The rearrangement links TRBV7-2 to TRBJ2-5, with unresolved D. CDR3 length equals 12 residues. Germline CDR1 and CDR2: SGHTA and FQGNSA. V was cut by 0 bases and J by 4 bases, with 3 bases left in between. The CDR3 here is CASSLALETQYF. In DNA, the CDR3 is TGTGCCAGCAGCTTAGCGCTAGAGACCCAGTACTTC.

The CDR3 region has the DNA TGTGCCAGCAGCCCGGGACTGGCGAGCTCTGGAAACACCATATATTTT. Amino acid sequence: CASSPGLASSGNTIYF. The chain employs TRBV28 and TRBJ1-3, with a possible D match to TRBD1 (5 bases). CDR3 length: 16 amino acids. Trimming removed 6 bases at V and 0 bases at J, with 15 bases between. Germline V gene sequence: CDR1 MDHEN, CDR2 SYDVKM. The variable domain in full, with the rest retrieved from reference TRBV28 and TRBJ1-3, is DVKVTQSSRYLVKRTGEKVFLECVQDMDHENMFWYRQDPGLGLRLIYFSYDVKMKEKGDIPEGYSVSREKKERFSLILESASTNQTSMYLCASSPGLASSGNTIYFGEGSWLTVV.

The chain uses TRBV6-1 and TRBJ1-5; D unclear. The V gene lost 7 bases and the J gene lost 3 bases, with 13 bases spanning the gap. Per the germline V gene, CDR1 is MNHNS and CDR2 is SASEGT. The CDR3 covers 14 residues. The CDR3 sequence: CASIDTGYNQPQHF. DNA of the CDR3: TGTGCCAGCATTGACACGGGATACAATCAGCCCCAGCATTTT.

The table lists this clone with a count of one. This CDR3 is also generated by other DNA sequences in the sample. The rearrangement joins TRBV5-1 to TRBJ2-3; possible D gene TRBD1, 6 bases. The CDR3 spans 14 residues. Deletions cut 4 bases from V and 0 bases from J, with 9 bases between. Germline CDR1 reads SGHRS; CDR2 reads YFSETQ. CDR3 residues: CASSLGQSTDTQYF. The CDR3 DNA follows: TGCGCCAGCAGCCTTGGACAGAGCACAGATACGCAGTATTTT.

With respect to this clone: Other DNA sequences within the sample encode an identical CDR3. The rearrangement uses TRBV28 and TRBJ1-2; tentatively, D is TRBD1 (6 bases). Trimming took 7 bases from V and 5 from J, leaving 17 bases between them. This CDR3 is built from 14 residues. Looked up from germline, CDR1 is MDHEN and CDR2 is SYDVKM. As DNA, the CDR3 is TGTGCCAGCACCCTTGGGGGCGGCGGTTATGGCTACACCTTC. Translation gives CASTLGGGGYGYTF.

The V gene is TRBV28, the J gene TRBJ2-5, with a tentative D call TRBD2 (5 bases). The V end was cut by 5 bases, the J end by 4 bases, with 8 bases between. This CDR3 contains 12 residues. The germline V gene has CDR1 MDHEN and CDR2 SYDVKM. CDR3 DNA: TGTGCCAGCAGTGGGAGCGGAGAGACCCAGTACTTC. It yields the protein CASSGSGETQYF.

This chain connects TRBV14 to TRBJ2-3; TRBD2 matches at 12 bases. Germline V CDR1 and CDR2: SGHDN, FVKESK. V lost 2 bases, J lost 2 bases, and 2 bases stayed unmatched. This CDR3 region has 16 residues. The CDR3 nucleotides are TGTGCCAGCAGCCAACTAGCGGGAGGGTACACAGATACGCAGTATTTT. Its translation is CASSQLAGGYTDTQYF.